This T cell receptor beta chain was captured by sequencing in a study of cytomegalovirus exposure and HLA in healthy donors. Study outcomes and limitations: Reportedly, HLA-A and HLA-B alleles of most subjects were accurately predicted from TCR beta. Across all donors, roughly uniform sequencing depth was an assumption of the presence/absence analyses.

A multiplex PCR was run with 60 Vbeta primers and 13 Jbeta primers. The data were produced by immunoSEQ multiplex PCR, yet TCRdb's version contains in-frame clones alone and is incomplete. The top ten clones hold roughly 6.9% of a sample with 99,000 or so clones, 80% to 85% of them seen once. Germline V gene lookup returns CDR1 MGHRA and CDR2 YSYEKL. Deletions cut 0 bases from V and 7 bases from J, with 9 bases between. CDR3 size: 13 residues. About this clone: What it binds is not known.

This receptor was taken from a young man in good health and CMV-seropositive. J is TRBJ1-2 and V is TRBV4-1; D is unresolved. The sequenced material came from PBMCs. In nucleotides, the CDR3 is TGCGCCAGCAGCCAAGAAGGGAGCTCTGGCTACACCTTC. Its protein product is CASSQEGSSGYTF.